Below, 11 T cell receptor beta chains from the same sample are listed, as sequenced in a study of blood T cell repertoires in COVID-19. Some clones are missing from TCRdb's copy, which holds only in-frame ones; the method was immunoSEQ multiplex PCR. Among about 400,000 clones listed, more than 75% were seen once. The sample consisted of PBMCs or T cells enriched from blood (not recorded which). These receptors originate from a woman between 50 and 59 years old who had recovered from COVID-19.

The chain joins TRBV30 to TRBJ2-6, with D possibly TRBD1 on 5 matching bases. V dropped 3 bases and J dropped 4 bases, with 10 bases sitting between them. This CDR3 has 14 residues. Looked up from germline, CDR1 is GTSNPN and CDR2 is SVGIG (reference sequence). This CDR3 reads CAWSQGAGANVLTF. In nucleotides, the CDR3 is TGTGCCTGGAGCCAGGGCGCGGGGGCCAACGTCCTGACTTTC.

This clone was counted a few times. The V and J genes are TRBV5-8 and TRBJ2-1; D is perhaps TRBD2 (6 bases). The CDR3 contains 16 residues. Germline V gene sequence: CDR1 SGHTS, CDR2 YDEGEE. Trimming removed 1 base at V and 5 bases at J, with 16 bases between. The CDR3 nucleotides are TGTGCCAGCAGCTTGTATTTAGGCGGGGTTAACAATGAGCAGTTCTTC. Residues: CASSLYLGGVNNEQFF.

The sample holds a few counts of this clone. The V and J genes are TRBV21-1 and TRBJ1-5. TRBV21-1 represents a pseudogene. CDR3 length equals 16 residues. The CDR3 coding sequence is TGTGCCAGCAGCCCGGGGGGGGGCTTCCAGAATCAGCCCCAGCATTTT. Its translation is CASSPGGGFQNQPQHF.

This chain connects TRBV5-1 to TRBJ2-7, with 7 bases lining up with TRBD1. V lost 4 bases, J lost 6 bases, and 16 bases stayed unmatched. Germline V CDR1 and CDR2: SGHRS, YFSETQ. This CDR3 is built from 16 residues. The chain's CDR3 is CASSDRDRIVPGEQYF. CDR3 sequence (DNA): TGCGCCAGCAGCGACCGGGACAGAATTGTGCCGGGCGAGCAGTACTTC.

Ten or more counts support this clone. V is TRBV30 and J is TRBJ1-6; TRBD1 might be the D (5 bases). The V gene lost 0 bases and the J gene lost 9 bases, with 9 bases spanning the gap. CDR1 is GTSNPN, CDR2 SVGIG, per germline (reference sequence). CDR3 length: 13 residues. Written as DNA, the CDR3 is TGTGCCTGGAGTGTACAGGATACTTCACCCCTCCACTTT. This sequence encodes CAWSVQDTSPLHF.

The V gene is TRBV15, the J gene TRBJ2-3; D is ambiguous. Germline V gives CDR1 LNHNV, CDR2 YYDKDF (reference sequence). V lost 4 bases and J 0 bases, leaving 5 bases between the germline ends. The CDR3 is 13 residues long. The DNA for the CDR3 is TGTGCCACCAGCACTTTGAGCACAGATACGCAGTATTTT. Translating it yields CATSTLSTDTQYF.

V and J are TRBV6-2 or TRBV6-3 and TRBJ2-7; 10 bases map to TRBD2. The length of the CDR3 is 16 residues. J lost 4 bases, V lost 0 bases, and 6 bases had no gene match. Per germline, CDR1 MNHEY and CDR2 SVGEGT. CDR3 protein: CASSYSRLAGVYEQYF. Here the CDR3 DNA reads TGTGCCAGCAGTTACTCCCGGCTAGCGGGGGTTTACGAGCAGTACTTC.

The V gene is TRBV18, the J gene TRBJ1-1; tentatively, D is TRBD1 (6 bases). The CDR3 is made up of 16 amino acids. Germline V gene lookup returns CDR1 KGHSH and CDR2 LQKENI. Between the trimmed V and J ends, which lost 2 bases and 6 bases, there was a span of 19 bases. The CDR3 DNA follows: TGTGCCAGCTCACCAGTGATAGGCGGGGGCGCTTCTGAAGCTTTCTTT. Translated, it gives CASSPVIGGGASEAFF.

The V gene is TRBV19, the J gene TRBJ2-1, with 7 bases matching TRBD1. The CDR3 extends over 14 amino acids. V was clipped by 10 bases and J by 0 bases; unmatched bases: 6. From germline, CDR1 is LNHDA and CDR2 SQIVND (reference sequence). The CDR3 region has the DNA TGTGCCACCCAAAAGGGGGCCTCCTACAATGAGCAGTTCTTC. Amino acids: CATQKGASYNEQFF.

The chain has TRBV29-1 and TRBJ1-1; tentative D call: TRBD1 (5 bases). V lost 4 bases, J lost 1 base, and 16 bases lay in between. Germline lookup yields CDR1 SQVTM and CDR2 ANQGSEA. The CDR3 loop spans 15 amino acids. CDR3 region: CSVAPPSTGNTEAFF. The CDR3, as DNA: TGCAGCGTTGCCCCTCCTTCTACAGGGAACACTGAAGCTTTCTTT.

The chain links TRBV20-1 to TRBJ2-3; no reliable D call. The V end was cut by 7 bases, the J end by 5 bases, with 10 bases between. This CDR3 is built from 11 residues. Germline-derived CDR1 and CDR2 are DFQATT and SNEGSKA (reference sequence). The CDR3 bases are TGCAGTGTTTCGCCGGTAGATACGCAGTATTTT. Translating gives CSVSPVDTQYF.